The entry below gives a single TCR beta chain sequence along with its context. Its antigen remains unidentified. Trimming cost V 1 base and J 7 bases, with 13 bases left between them. Germline CDR1 is SGHTA and CDR2 is FQGNSA. The CDR3 length is 15 residues. The record originates from a study of response to subunit inactivated influenza vaccine. Findings of the study overall: Few new T cells, the authors suggested, are recruited by each seasonal influenza vaccination.

MiXCR was run by TCRdb on the RT-PCR reads, yielding one entry per CDR3 protein. The sample lists 700,000 to 800,000 distinct CDR3 sequences, approximately 17% occurring once. This sequence joins TRBV7-2 and TRBJ2-2; unclear D gene. This sequence originates from a man aged 45-65 years who received an inactivated influenza vaccine. The starting material was PBMCs from blood, obtained roughly 5 days after vaccination. CDR3 sequence (DNA): TGTGCCAGCAGCTTAGATTCCCGCCTCGGCGGGGAGCTGTTTTTT. Translation: CASSLDSRLGGELFF.